These 20 T cell receptor beta chains originate from one sample sequenced in a study of regulatory T cells in long-lasting Graves disease. Building of the TCR beta libraries involved iRepertoire HTBI primers and Arm-PCR of CDR3 regions. In TCRdb, the multiplex PCR reads were re-called with MiXCR into one record per CDR3 protein. The table has some 430,000 distinct CDR3 sequences, roughly 21% seen once. Specified time point: persistent/refractory GD, antithyroid drugs over 5 years with positive TRAb. Following extraction of RNA from PBMCs, that RNA was used to make the TCR library. Source: peripheral blood mononuclear cells (PBMCs), taken when the disease was refractory, from a patient treated with antithyroid drugs. The receptors come from a female donor with Graves disease.

This clonotype was recorded many times. V gene TRBV28 combines with J gene TRBJ2-7; D remains unclear. Per the germline V gene, CDR1 is MDHEN and CDR2 is SYDVKM. This CDR3 region has 14 residues. The V and J ends lost 5 bases and 0 bases respectively, with 11 bases between them. The CDR3 DNA is TGTGCCAGCAGTCCATCCCCCCGCTCCTACGAGCAGTACTTC. It codes for CASSPSPRSYEQYF.

This clonotype was observed a single time. CDR3 nucleotides: TGCGCCAGCAGCTTAAACGGAAAGAACACTGAAGCTTTCTTT. Translating gives CASSLNGKNTEAFF. The chain has TRBV5-1 and TRBJ1-1, with D unresolved. The CDR3 consists of 14 residues. With 2 bases removed from V and 1 base from J, the gap between germline ends came to 9 bases. Per the germline V gene, CDR1 is SGHRS and CDR2 is YFSETQ.

This clonotype was seen ten or more times. The chain is built from TRBV15 and TRBJ2-7; D is undetermined. Germline V gene sequence: CDR1 LNHNV, CDR2 YYDKDF (reference sequence). The CDR3 totals 14 residues. The V gene lost 0 bases and the J gene lost 0 bases, with 6 bases spanning the gap. CDR3 amino acids: CATSRDRASYEQYF. The CDR3 DNA reads as TGTGCCACCAGCAGAGATCGAGCCTCCTACGAGCAGTACTTC.

This clonotype was seen more than once but under ten times. The chain uses TRBV9 and TRBJ1-2; perhaps TRBD1 as D (6 bases). V dropped 4 bases and J dropped 3 bases, with 16 bases sitting between them. The length of the CDR3 is 15 residues. CDR1 is SGDLS and CDR2 is YYNGEE in the germline V gene. Written as DNA, the CDR3 is TGTGCCAGCAGCAACTCGAGGGGGATGGACTATGGCTACACCTTC. This translates into CASSNSRGMDYGYTF.

This clonotype was recorded many times. The gene calls are TRBV6-1 and TRBJ2-7; 7 bases map to TRBD1. The V segment lost 5 bases and the J segment 6 bases; nucleotides outside the gene matches: 7. CDR1 and CDR2 (germline): MNHNS, SASEGT. This CDR3 has 13 amino acids. In DNA, the CDR3 is TGTGCCAGCAGTACCCAACGACAGGGCGAGCAGTACTTC. Translated: CASSTQRQGEQYF.

CDR3 in amino acids: CASSFLRGAGGNTIYF. The CDR3 bases are TGTGCCAGCAGCTTCCTACGGGGGGCAGGTGGAAACACCATATATTTT. The chain carries TRBV7-8 and TRBJ1-3; tentative D call: TRBD1 (6 bases). The CDR3 totals 16 residues. CDR1 and CDR2 from the germline V gene are SGHVS and FQNEAQ. Trimming shortened V by 3 bases and J by 3 bases, and 15 bases separated the two germline ends.

This clonotype was seen a handful of times. This rearrangement joins TRBV27 to TRBJ1-2; possibly TRBD1 for D (5 bases). CDR1 is MNHEY, CDR2 SMNVEV, per germline (reference sequence). V gave up 4 bases and J gave up 3 bases, with 15 bases separating them. The CDR3 has 15 amino acids. The CDR3 DNA follows: TGTGCCAGCAGTTCAGGGATACGCGTAGACTATGGCTACACCTTC. Translation: CASSSGIRVDYGYTF.

This clonotype was counted ten times or more. This sequence joins TRBV7-2 and TRBJ2-7; 8 nucleotides match TRBD1. Looked up from germline, CDR1 is SGHTA and CDR2 is FQGNSA. The CDR3 totals 14 residues. V lost 5 bases, J lost 3 bases, and 6 bases stayed unmatched. The CDR3: CASSPWTGHYEQYF. The DNA of the CDR3 is TGTGCCAGCAGCCCCTGGACAGGGCACTACGAGCAGTACTTC.

This clonotype was recorded many times. The chain recombines TRBV28 with TRBJ2-7, with no clear D. The V end was cut by 3 bases, the J end by 4 bases, with 25 bases between. Germline CDR1 reads MDHEN; CDR2 reads SYDVKM. CDR3 length: 18 residues. The CDR3 sequence is CASSFHALRNTPAYEQYF. CDR3 DNA sequence: TGTGCCAGCAGTTTCCATGCTCTAAGGAATACTCCGGCTTACGAGCAGTACTTC.

This clonotype has only a few counts. The gene calls are TRBV10-3 and TRBJ1-5, with 7 bases that match TRBD1. Trimming removed 0 bases from V and 8 bases from J; junction bases left unmatched: 7. CDR1 and CDR2 (germline): ENHRY, SYGVKD. There are 15 residues in the CDR3. This CDR3 is CAISESDRRSEPQHF. CDR3 coding DNA: TGTGCCATCAGTGAGTCGGACAGGCGATCGGAGCCCCAGCATTTT.

Comment on this clonotype: A read error is possible here, since a much larger clone lies one base away. This CDR3 is missing its conserved last phenylalanine or tryptophan, likely due to a read error. This chain uses TRBV12-3 or TRBV12-4 with TRBJ1-1; D ambiguous. This CDR3 comprises 12 residues. With 8 bases removed from V and 4 bases from J, the gap between germline ends came to 11 bases. In DNA, the CDR3 is TGTGCCAGCGGACTTGCCGGCACTGAAGCTTTCTCT. Translation gives CASGLAGTEAFS.

The CDR3 sequence: CSATPGTYEQYF. The CDR3 region has the DNA TGCAGTGCTACCCCAGGGACCTACGAGCAGTACTTC. The chain links TRBV20-1 to TRBJ2-7, with D possibly TRBD1 on 5 matching bases. CDR3 length: 12 amino acids. V was clipped by 4 bases and J by 2 bases, with 9 bases between them. The germline V gene has CDR1 DFQATT and CDR2 SNEGSKA (reference sequence).

This rearrangement joins TRBV7-2 to TRBJ1-2, with 7 bases that match TRBD1. Germline values: CDR1 SGHTA, CDR2 FQGNSA. The CDR3 runs 16 residues. The junction had 10 bases not matched to a gene; V was cut back by 1 base and J by 5 bases. The CDR3 is CASSLEGRQGRYGYTF. The CDR3 DNA follows: TGTGCCAGCAGCTTAGAGGGCCGACAGGGACGATATGGCTACACCTTC.

This clonotype was observed a few times. The chain is built from TRBV4-1 and TRBJ1-4; D gene unclear. The CDR3 sequence is 13 residues long. With 2 bases removed from V and 4 bases from J, the gap between germline ends came to 5 bases. Looked up from germline, CDR1 is MGHRA and CDR2 is YSYEKL. CDR3 in DNA: TGCGCCAGCAGCCAAACTAATAATGAAAAACTGTTTTTT. Its protein product is CASSQTNNEKLFF.

This clonotype was counted a few times. The rearrangement links TRBV5-4 to TRBJ2-5; TRBD1 matches at 7 bases. V shed 4 bases, J shed 5 bases, and the junction held 11 bases outside the gene matches. The CDR3 spans 15 residues. Per germline, CDR1 SGHNT and CDR2 YYREEE (reference sequence). The CDR3 DNA reads TGTGCCAGCAGCCCGAGAACGACAGGGCGGGAGACCCAGTACTTC. Encoded protein: CASSPRTTGRETQYF.

The gene calls are TRBV7-9 and TRBJ2-5; D is possibly TRBD2 (5 bases). The CDR3 has 12 amino acids. Germline-derived CDR1 and CDR2 are SEHNR and FQNEAQ (reference sequence). V was shortened by 8 bases and J by 5 bases, with 12 bases between the two germline ends. The CDR3 reads CASGLSGETQYF. CDR3 sequence (DNA): TGTGCCAGCGGGCTCTCGGGGGAGACCCAGTACTTC.

This clonotype was seen repeatedly, ten times or more. CDR3 sequence (DNA): TGTGCCACCTCGGTTCCCCCTCTGAACGAGCAGTACTTC. Protein: CATSVPPLNEQYF. V and J are TRBV28 and TRBJ2-7; unclear D gene. Germline V gene lookup returns CDR1 MDHEN and CDR2 SYDVKM. This CDR3 is built from 13 residues. Trimming cost V 10 bases and J 5 bases, with 18 bases left between them.

The chain carries TRBV15 and TRBJ2-2, with D perhaps TRBD2 (6 bases). This CDR3 contains 17 residues. Between the trimmed V and J ends, which lost 1 base and 4 bases, there was a span of 16 bases. The germline CDR1 and CDR2 sequences are LNHNV and YYDKDF (reference sequence). The DNA for the CDR3 is TGTGCCACCAGCAGAGCTCTCACTGGGACTTCCACCGGGGAGCTGTTTTTT. It codes for CATSRALTGTSTGELFF.

Details on this clonotype: This may be a read error, as it is one base from a much larger clone. This CDR3 reads CASSLGETGGEKLLF. The CDR3 bases are TGTGCCAGCAGCTTAGGGGAGACAGGAGGCGAAAAACTGCTTTTT. The V gene is TRBV11-2, the J gene TRBJ1-4; a possible D gene is TRBD1 (6 bases). Germline V lookup: CDR1 SGHAT, CDR2 FQNNGV. The CDR3 length is 15 residues. Together with reference TRBV11-2 and TRBJ1-4, the CDR3 gives the full variable domain: EAGVAQSPRYKIIEKRQSVAFWCNPISGHATLYWYQQILGQGPKLLIQFQNNGVVDDSQLPKDRFSAERLKGVDSTLKIQPAKLEDSAVYLCASSLGETGGEKLLFGSGTQLSVL.

In its sample, this clonotype was seen a few times. V gene TRBV29-1 combines with J gene TRBJ1-1; no reliable D call. The CDR3 length is 12 residues. Trimming removed 1 base at V and 8 bases at J, with 11 bases between. CDR1 and CDR2 from the germline V gene are SQVTM and ANQGSEA. CDR3 sequence (DNA): TGCAGCGTTGAAGCCCCTCCAGGAGAAGCTTTCTTT. Translating it yields CSVEAPPGEAFF.